These 25 T cell receptor beta chains came from one sample sequenced in a study of blood T cell repertoires in COVID-19. Clones were read by immunoSEQ multiplex PCR, and TCRdb kept only the in-frame ones, dropping some. The sample holds 95,000 to 110,000 clones, 75% to 90% seen once. Sequencing was carried out using peripheral blood. All receptors come from a man aged 60 to 75 with acute or convalescent COVID-19.

The J gene is TRBJ2-5, the V gene TRBV25-1; tentatively, D is TRBD2 (7 bases). This CDR3 has 14 residues. CDR1 MGHDK and CDR2 SYGVNS come from the germline V gene. V was cut by 2 bases and J by 4 bases, with 11 bases left in between. The CDR3 here is CASSEAGAGETQYF. CDR3 DNA: TGTGCCAGCAGTGAAGCGGGGGCCGGAGAGACCCAGTACTTC.

The chain recombines TRBV25-1 with TRBJ2-7; D may be TRBD1 (5 bases). The CDR3 runs 14 residues. CDR1 and CDR2 (germline): MGHDK, SYGVNS. V lost 3 bases to trimming and J lost 4 bases, with 13 bases between them. Here the CDR3 DNA reads TGTGCCAGCAGTGATCGTCAGGGTCGGTACGAGCAGTACTTC. It encodes CASSDRQGRYEQYF.

The chain is built from TRBV7-9 and TRBJ1-1; 7 bases fit TRBD1. With V trimmed by 4 bases and J by 1 base, 9 bases remained unmatched. The germline CDR1 and CDR2 sequences are SEHNR and FQNEAQ (reference sequence). The CDR3 loop spans 16 amino acids. CDR3 in DNA: TGTGCCAGCAGCTCAACGAACGGGACAGCGAACACTGAAGCTTTCTTT. Encoded protein: CASSSTNGTANTEAFF.

This clone showed up just a few times. V usage is TRBV6-5 and J usage is TRBJ1-3, with D hard to call. Germline loops: CDR1 MNHEY, CDR2 SVGAGI. With 5 bases removed from V and 0 bases from J, the gap between germline ends came to 11 bases. The CDR3 spans 15 residues. The chain's CDR3 is CASSPHRSSGNTIYF. CDR3 sequence (DNA): TGTGCCAGCAGTCCTCACAGAAGCTCTGGAAACACCATATATTTT.

This sequence joins TRBV6-5 and TRBJ2-1; 10 bases fit TRBD2. J gave up 6 bases and V 0 bases, and 5 bases lay outside the gene matches. Germline CDR1 and CDR2: MNHEY and SVGAGI. CDR3 length: 16 residues. In DNA form, the CDR3 reads TGTGCCAGCAGTTACTCTGCACTAGCGGGACCCAATGAGCAGTTCTTC. As protein: CASSYSALAGPNEQFF.

V gene TRBV7-8 combines with J gene TRBJ1-5, with D tentatively TRBD1 (5 bases). The V and J ends lost 5 bases and 5 bases respectively, with 19 bases between them. Germline V gene sequence: CDR1 SGHVS, CDR2 FQNEAQ. This CDR3 is 16 amino acids long. CDR3 bases: TGTGCCAGCAGCGGTCGTTCAGGGTCGATTCATCAGCCCCAGCATTTT. Translation gives CASSGRSGSIHQPQHF.

The rearrangement joins TRBV19 to TRBJ2-2; 14 bases align to TRBD2. Germline assignment: CDR1 LNHDA and CDR2 SQIVND (reference sequence). CDR3 length equals 15 residues. V dropped 6 bases and J dropped 4; count of bases not matched to a gene: 1. The chain's CDR3 is CASRTSGRGTGELFF. The DNA for the CDR3 is TGTGCCAGTAGGACTAGCGGGAGGGGCACCGGGGAGCTGTTTTTT.

The genes are TRBV5-6 and TRBJ2-5; D is ambiguous. Trimming cost V 2 bases and J 4 bases, with 3 bases left between them. Germline V CDR1 and CDR2: SGHDT, YYEEEE. This CDR3 is 11 amino acids long. The CDR3 reads CASSFRETQYF. The CDR3 region has the DNA TGTGCCAGCAGCTTCCGAGAGACCCAGTACTTC.

This clone was recorded only once. The chain is built from TRBV7-9 and TRBJ1-2; D remains unclear. Germline V gene sequence: CDR1 SEHNR, CDR2 FQNEAQ (reference sequence). Trimming stripped 1 base from V and 8 bases from J, with 20 bases between. The CDR3 runs to 16 residues. The CDR3 DNA reads as TGTGCCAGCAGCTTAGGTTCCTCTGCGGGGAGAGTGGGCTACACCTTC. Translated, it gives CASSLGSSAGRVGYTF.

The V and J genes are TRBV3-1 (or the pseudogene TRBV3-2) and TRBJ1-4; 8 nucleotides line up with TRBD1. Trimming cost V 1 base and J 11 bases; bases outside gene matches: 3. This CDR3 has 13 amino acids. Germline lookup yields CDR1 LGHDT and CDR2 YNNKEL (reference sequence). This CDR3 is CASSQGTGQKLFF. The DNA for the CDR3 is TGTGCCAGCAGCCAAGGGACAGGGCAGAAACTGTTTTTT.

The chain employs TRBV7-2 and TRBJ2-3; weak D call: TRBD2 (6 bases). The CDR3 runs 14 residues. V was clipped by 5 bases and J by 5 bases, with 14 bases between them. Germline assignment: CDR1 SGHTA and CDR2 FQGNSA. The CDR3 region has the DNA TGTGCCAGCAGCGCCGCGCGTAGCGGAGATACGCAGTATTTT. This gives the protein CASSAARSGDTQYF.

This clone was picked up one time. The CDR3 DNA reads as TGTGCCAGCAGCTTCCGGGGGCGAGGGGGCGCGGCAAATGAGCAGTTCTTC. Its protein is CASSFRGRGGAANEQFF. V gene TRBV11-2 combines with J gene TRBJ2-1; tentatively, D is TRBD1 (7 bases). Germline assignment: CDR1 SGHAT and CDR2 FQNNGV. The CDR3 sequence is 17 residues long. V was shortened by 3 bases and J by 7 bases, with 22 bases between the two germline ends.

V gene TRBV9 combines with J gene TRBJ2-1; weak D call: TRBD1 (6 bases). V gave up 0 bases and J gave up 6 bases, with 7 bases separating them. The CDR3 is 13 residues long. The germline V gene encodes CDR1 SGDLS and CDR2 YYNGEE. The CDR3 protein is CASSVAGANEQFF. The CDR3 region has the DNA TGTGCCAGCAGCGTAGCAGGGGCCAATGAGCAGTTCTTC.

The gene calls are TRBV6-5 and TRBJ1-4; possibly TRBD1 for D (5 bases). CDR1 is MNHEY and CDR2 is SVGAGI in the germline V gene. V shed 4 bases and J shed 8 bases, with 14 bases lying between them. The CDR3 has 14 amino acids. The CDR3 bases are TGTGCCAGCAGTTCAGGGCTTGCAGGAGAAAAACTGTTTTTT. Protein product: CASSSGLAGEKLFF.

J is TRBJ2-7 and V is TRBV11-2; TRBD2 matches 13 bases. Germline trimming cut 5 bases from V and 2 bases from J; bases unmatched to any gene: 3. This CDR3 comprises 15 residues. Germline assignment: CDR1 SGHAT and CDR2 FQNNGV. The CDR3 DNA follows: TGTGCCAGCAGCCTAGGGACTAGCGGGGCCTACGAGCAGTACGTC. This translates into CASSLGTSGAYEQYV.

The rearrangement uses TRBV10-2 and TRBJ2-3; tentative D call: TRBD1 (6 bases). In germline, CDR1 is WSHSY, CDR2 SAAADI. Trimming pared 2 bases from V and 0 bases from J, leaving 15 bases between. This CDR3 has 17 residues. The chain's CDR3 is CASSENRAGASTDTQYF. The CDR3 nucleotides read TGCGCCAGCAGTGAGAACAGGGCCGGGGCTAGCACAGATACGCAGTATTTT.

Here the CDR3 reads CASSPGDWTGTDTQYF. CDR3 sequence (DNA): TGTGCCAGCAGTCCCGGGGACTGGACGGGCACAGATACGCAGTATTTT. This sequence joins TRBV27 and TRBJ2-3; D is possibly TRBD2 (6 bases). CDR1 and CDR2 (germline): MNHEY, SMNVEV (reference sequence). This CDR3 has 16 amino acids. V was clipped by 5 bases and J by 1 base, with 16 bases between them.

V gene TRBV7-2 combines with J gene TRBJ2-3, with D tentatively TRBD2 (5 bases). Deletions cut 5 bases from V and 2 bases from J, with 14 bases between. The CDR3 is made up of 15 amino acids. Per germline, CDR1 SGHTA and CDR2 FQGNSA. As DNA, the CDR3 is TGTGCCAGCAGCCCCACGGCGGGCCTCACAGATACGCAGTATTTT. Residues: CASSPTAGLTDTQYF.

This rearrangement joins TRBV7-8 to TRBJ1-4; no definite D call. The CDR3 length is 16 residues. Trimming cost V 3 bases and J 7 bases, with 18 bases left between them. The germline V gene encodes CDR1 SGHVS and CDR2 FQNEAQ. The CDR3 DNA reads as TGTGCCAGCAGCTTTGCCTCGGGGTTTCGTATTGAAAAACTGTTTTTT. Protein sequence: CASSFASGFRIEKLFF. Drawing the rest from reference TRBV7-8 and TRBJ1-4, the complete variable domain is GAGVSQSPRYKVAKRGQDVALRCDPISGHVSLFWYQQALGQGPEFLTYFQNEAQLDKSGLPSDRFFAERPEGSVSTLKIQRTQQEDSAVYLCASSFASGFRIEKLFFGSGTQLSVL.

This chain links TRBV14 with TRBJ1-6, with TRBD1 matching 9 bases. Germline V CDR1 and CDR2: SGHDN, FVKESK. J gave up 7 bases and V 3 bases, and 10 bases lay outside the gene matches. This CDR3 is 17 amino acids long. The CDR3 nucleotides read TGTGCCAGCAGCCAGCACAGGGGGCTAAGCCTGAATTCACCCCTCCACTTT. This translates into CASSQHRGLSLNSPLHF.

This clone turned up a few times. The chain carries TRBV30 and TRBJ1-4; maybe TRBD1 (5 bases). CDR1 is GTSNPN, CDR2 SVGIG, per germline (reference sequence). V was clipped by 1 base and J by 7 bases, with 10 bases between them. The CDR3 length is 13 residues. CDR3 sequence reads: CAWSGGSGEKLFF. The CDR3 DNA is TGTGCCTGGAGTGGGGGCTCAGGTGAAAAACTGTTTTTT.

The chain recombines TRBV7-9 with TRBJ2-2; 9 bases match TRBD1. Trimming took 3 bases from V and 4 from J; bases not matched to a gene: 3. Germline CDR1 is SEHNR and CDR2 is FQNEAQ (reference sequence). This CDR3 has 15 amino acids. The CDR3 bases are TGTGCCAGCAGCTTGTTACAGGGGGCCACCGGGGAGCTGTTTTTT. Residues: CASSLLQGATGELFF.

The chain combines TRBV5-1 with TRBJ2-7; maybe TRBD1 (6 bases). Between the trimmed V and J ends, which lost 0 bases and 2 bases, there was a span of 9 bases. The CDR3 spans 14 residues. From germline, CDR1 is SGHRS and CDR2 YFSETQ. CDR3 DNA: TGCGCCAGCAGCTTGGAAGGGGGTACCTACGAGCAGTACTTC. Protein sequence: CASSLEGGTYEQYF.

The chain joins TRBV19 to TRBJ2-7; 11 nucleotides agree with TRBD2. Germline V lookup: CDR1 LNHDA, CDR2 SQIVND (reference sequence). Unmatched junction bases numbered 10, after V lost 4 bases and J lost 5 bases. CDR3 length: 16 amino acids. The CDR3 DNA sequence: TGTGCCAGTAGTACTCTGCCGGGACTAGCGGCACACGAGCAGTACTTC. It codes for CASSTLPGLAAHEQYF. Looking up the rest from reference TRBV19 and TRBJ2-7 gives the full variable domain: DGGITQSPKYLFRKEGQNVTLSCEQNLNHDAMYWYRQDPGQGLRLIYYSQIVNDFQKGDIAEGYSVSREKKESFPLTVTSAQKNPTAFYLCASSTLPGLAAHEQYFGPGTRLTVT.

This clone has just a few counts. The chain carries TRBV18 and TRBJ1-6; maybe TRBD1 (6 bases). Trimming pared 6 bases from V and 9 bases from J, leaving 15 bases between. The CDR3 totals 14 residues. Per germline, CDR1 KGHSH and CDR2 LQKENI. The CDR3 reads CASSLQGSGSPLHF. The CDR3 bases are TGTGCCAGCTCTCTACAGGGCTCAGGTTCACCCCTCCACTTT.